The rows below give T cell receptor beta chains drawn from one sample of a study of cytomegalovirus exposure and HLA in healthy donors. Method: immunoSEQ multiplex PCR; TCRdb's copy keeps in-frame clones and lacks some. Among about 43,000 clones listed, approximately 77% were seen once. Sequenced: PBMCs. These receptors were obtained from a man younger than 45 in good health and CMV-seronegative. Each CDR3 is given with its conserved first and last residue. A D gene is named only where the DNA matches it firmly. For some rows the clone size is stated as once, few or many, or as a class when expanded; others skip it.

d_call,j_call,clone_size,v_call,cdr3_aa,cdr3_nt
-,TRBJ2-1,once,TRBV4-1,CASSQDYLATSYNEQFF,TGCGCCAGCAGCCAAGATTATCTAGCGACGTCCTACAATGAGCAGTTCTTC
-,TRBJ1-3,-,TRBV14,CASSQWEWGTYGNTIYF,TGTGCCAGCAGCCAATGGGAGTGGGGGACTTACGGAAACACCATATATTTT
TRBD2,TRBJ2-7,-,TRBV5-6,CASSLAGTGGEQYF,TGTGCCAGCAGCTTGGCAGGGACGGGGGGCGAGCAGTACTTC
TRBD2,TRBJ2-1,-,TRBV9,CASSVGSSGRGNEQFF,TGTGCCAGCAGCGTAGGATCTAGCGGTCGCGGGAATGAGCAGTTCTTC
-,TRBJ2-7,-,TRBV2,CASSEAENIHEQYF,TGTGCCAGCAGTGAAGCGGAGAATATACACGAGCAGTACTTC
-,TRBJ2-3,-,TRBV4-3,CASSQDPPGTAPDTQYF,TGCGCCAGCAGCCAAGATCCGCCCGGGACTGCACCAGATACGCAGTATTTT
-,TRBJ2-7,-,TRBV5-1,CASSSTNRYMGEQYF,TGCGCCAGCAGCTCGACTAATCGCTACATGGGTGAGCAGTACTTC
-,TRBJ2-1,-,TRBV11-2,CASSERVYGSPGEQFF,TGTGCCAGCAGCGAACGGGTCTATGGGAGTCCCGGGGAGCAGTTCTTC
-,TRBJ1-1,-,TRBV5-1,CASSFAGLATEAFF,TGCGCCAGCAGCTTTGCAGGGCTGGCCACTGAAGCTTTCTTT
-,TRBJ2-4,-,TRBV19,CASSIEHSKNIQYF,TGTGCCAGTAGTATCGAGCATTCCAAAAACATTCAGTACTTC
-,TRBJ1-4,-,TRBV7-9,CSSNRDQGNEKLFF,TGTTCCAGCAACCGGGACCAGGGGAATGAAAAACTGTTTTTT
TRBD1,TRBJ2-2,-,TRBV19,CASSIGGQGAGGELFF,TGTGCCAGTAGTATAGGTGGCCAGGGGGCAGGCGGGGAGCTGTTTTTT
-,TRBJ2-7,-,TRBV27,CASSSLRQGIIYEQYF,TGTGCCAGCAGTTCCCTGAGGCAGGGGATAATCTACGAGCAGTACTTC
TRBD1,TRBJ2-7,-,TRBV5-4,CASSLWDSRYEQYF,TGTGCCAGCAGCTTGTGGGACAGCCGCTACGAGCAGTACTTC
TRBD2,TRBJ2-5,-,TRBV7-2,CASSIGTSLQETQYF,TGTGCCAGCAGCATAGGGACTAGCCTTCAAGAGACCCAGTACTTC
TRBD1,TRBJ2-3,-,TRBV9,CASSAGGGQGVKDTQYF,TGTGCCAGCAGCGCCGGGGGCGGACAGGGGGTGAAAGATACGCAGTATTTT
-,TRBJ1-2,-,TRBV6-1,CASSIQGSGDYGYTF,TGTGCCAGCAGTATCCAGGGGAGTGGGGACTATGGCTACACCTTC
TRBD2,TRBJ2-7,-,TRBV4-2,CASSQVGAGGSSYEQYF,TGTGCCAGCAGCCAAGTTGGTGCGGGAGGGAGCTCCTACGAGCAGTACTTC
-,TRBJ1-2,-,TRBV29-1,CSVGVGRGYTF,TGCAGCGTTGGAGTGGGCAGAGGCTACACCTTC
-,TRBJ1-4,-,TRBV5-6,CASSRGVSGGEKLFF,TGTGCCAGCAGCCGTGGCGTCTCGGGAGGAGAAAAACTGTTTTTT
TRBD1,TRBJ2-1,-,TRBV4-3,CASSQDWRAGGTYNEQFF,TGCGCCAGCAGCCAAGATTGGAGAGCAGGGGGCACATACAATGAGCAGTTCTTC
TRBD2,TRBJ2-7,-,TRBV11-2,CASSLPTSGTYEQYF,TGTGCCAGCAGCTTACCGACTAGCGGGACCTACGAGCAGTACTTC